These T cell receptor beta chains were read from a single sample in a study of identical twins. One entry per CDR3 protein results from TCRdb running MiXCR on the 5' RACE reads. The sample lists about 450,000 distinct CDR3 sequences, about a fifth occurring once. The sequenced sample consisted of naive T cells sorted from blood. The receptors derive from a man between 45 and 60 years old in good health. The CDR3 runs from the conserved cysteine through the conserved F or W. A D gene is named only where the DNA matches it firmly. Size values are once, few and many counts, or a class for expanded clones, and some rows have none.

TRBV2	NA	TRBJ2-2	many	TGTGCCAGCAGTGAAGTAATGAGGTCGAACACCGGGGAGCTGTTTTTT	CASSEVMRSNTGELFF
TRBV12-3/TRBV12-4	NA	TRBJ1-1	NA	TGTGCCAGCTTCGGGCGGAGGGACACTGAAGCTTTCTTT	CASFGRRDTEAFF
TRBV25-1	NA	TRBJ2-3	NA	TGTACCAGCAGTGAATATCGAGGCTCAGGGGGGAAGCGGCAACACCGGCGGGATACGCAGTATTTT	CTSSEYRGSGGKRQHRRDTQYF
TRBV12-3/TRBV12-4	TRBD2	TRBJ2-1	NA	TGTGCCAGCAGTTTCTGGGCAGCGGGGGGGTATGAGCAGTTCTTC	CASSFWAAGGYEQFF
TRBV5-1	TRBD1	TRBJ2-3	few	TGCGCCAGCAGCTTGCAGGGGGCTCGCACAGATACGCAGTATTTT	CASSLQGARTDTQYF
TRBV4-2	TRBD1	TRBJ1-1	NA	TGTGCCAGCAGCCAAGCCGTCGGACAGGGGTCGAACACTGAAGCTTTCTTT	CASSQAVGQGSNTEAFF
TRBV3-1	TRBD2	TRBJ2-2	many	TGTGCCAGCAGCTACGGACTAGCGGGAGATTACGCGAACACCGGGGAGCTGTTTTTT	CASSYGLAGDYANTGELFF
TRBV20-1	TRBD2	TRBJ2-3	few	TGCAGTGCTAGTCGGCCTAGCGGAGTTAGCACAGATACGCAGTATTTT	CSASRPSGVSTDTQYF
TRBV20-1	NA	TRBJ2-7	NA	TGCAGTGCTAGAGGGGCGGGATCTACCTACGAGCAGTACTTC	CSARGAGSTYEQYF
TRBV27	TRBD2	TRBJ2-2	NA	TGTGCCAGCAGTTTATCCGTCGGACTAGTGACGGGCGGGGAGCTGTTTTTT	CASSLSVGLVTGGELFF
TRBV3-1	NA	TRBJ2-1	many	TGTGCCAGCAGCCATACCGACAGATACAATGAGCAGTTCTTC	CASSHTDRYNEQFF
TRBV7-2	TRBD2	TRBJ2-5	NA	TGTGCCAGCAGCTCACAGCGGGGGGAGACCCAGTACTTC	CASSSQRGETQYF
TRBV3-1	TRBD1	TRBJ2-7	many	TGTGCCAGCAGCCTCGAAGACAGGGTTGGCTACGAGCAGTACTTC	CASSLEDRVGYEQYF
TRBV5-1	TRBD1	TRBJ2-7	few	TGCGCCAGCAGCAGGAGCGGACAGGGTCTCCCTCTCTACGAGCAGTACTTC	CASSRSGQGLPLYEQYF
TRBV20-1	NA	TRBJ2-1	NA	TGCAGTGCTAGAGGTTTATCCCCCTCTAGTTCCTACTACAATGAGCAGTTCTTC	CSARGLSPSSSYYNEQFF